This entry lists 23 T cell receptor beta chains sequenced from one sample in a study of shared clonotypes between healthy human individuals. Sequencing was performed with immunoSEQ multiplex PCR; in TCRdb, only in-frame clones are kept and a portion is missing. The table includes hundreds of thousands of clones, more than 95% detected once. The material sequenced was naive CD4+ T cells sorted from blood. As for subset: CD45RA+ positively selected. These receptors were taken from a woman in her 30s in good health.

This rearrangement joins TRBV27 to TRBJ1-3; maybe TRBD1 (5 bases). Trimming left V 2 bases short and J 4 bases short, with 12 bases between. The CDR3 loop spans 15 amino acids. The germline V gene encodes CDR1 MNHEY and CDR2 SMNVEV (reference sequence). DNA of the CDR3: TGTGCCAGCAGTTTAGCGTCAGGGCGAGGAAACACCATATATTTT. Translated: CASSLASGRGNTIYF.

V is TRBV18 and J is TRBJ1-5; a weak D match, TRBD1 (5 bases). The CDR3 runs 15 residues. The germline V gene encodes CDR1 KGHSH and CDR2 LQKENI. Trimming took off 8 bases at V and 5 bases at J, with 19 bases between the two ends. The CDR3 region is CASNQLAGGDQPQHF. CDR3 nucleotides: TGTGCCAGCAACCAACTGGCGGGGGGAGATCAGCCCCAGCATTTT.

This chain uses TRBV13 with TRBJ2-1; D call uncertain. In germline, CDR1 is PRHDT, CDR2 FYEKMQ (reference sequence). V was trimmed by 11 bases and J by 4 bases, leaving 9 bases between them. The CDR3 totals 11 residues. The CDR3 spells CASAEYNEQFF. The CDR3 coding sequence is TGTGCCTCCGCAGAGTACAATGAGCAGTTCTTC.

The rearrangement joins TRBV28 to TRBJ2-7; D may be TRBD1 (5 bases). This CDR3 contains 13 residues. Germline V gene data show CDR1 as MDHEN and CDR2 as SYDVKM. Trimming took 3 bases from V and 6 from J, leaving 12 bases between them. The CDR3 nucleotides read TGTGCCAGCAGTTTCCTAGGGGATGGCGAGCAGTACTTC. The encoded protein is CASSFLGDGEQYF.

V gene TRBV19 combines with J gene TRBJ2-5, with D possibly matching TRBD1 (6 bases). The CDR3 has 16 residues. The germline CDR1 and CDR2 sequences are LNHDA and SQIVND (reference sequence). Trimming pared 5 bases from V and 7 bases from J, leaving 23 bases between. The CDR3 loop is CASSPNHRARAGTQYF. DNA for the CDR3: TGTGCCAGTAGTCCGAACCACAGGGCCCGAGCCGGGACCCAGTACTTC.

This clone was seen more than once but under ten times. This chain links TRBV4-1 with TRBJ2-7; D is uncertain. The germline gives CDR1 MGHRA, CDR2 YSYEKL. CDR3 size: 13 residues. Between the trimmed V and J ends, which lost 4 bases and 1 base, there was a span of 8 bases. The CDR3 coding sequence is TGCGCCAGCAGCCGGACGGCTTCCTACGAGCAGTACTTC. Translated, it gives CASSRTASYEQYF.

Note on this clone: This CDR3 is also generated by other DNA sequences in the sample. The chain is built from TRBV27 and TRBJ2-7, with 8 bases matching TRBD1. CDR1 and CDR2 from the germline V gene are MNHEY and SMNVEV (reference sequence). The CDR3 covers 13 residues. V lost 6 bases to trimming and J lost 3 bases; unmatched junction nucleotides: 4. The CDR3 spells CASRGGTGYEQYF. Here the CDR3 DNA reads TGTGCCAGCAGGGGCGGGACAGGCTACGAGCAGTACTTC.

V gene TRBV18 combines with J gene TRBJ2-7; 12 positions match TRBD2. The CDR3 covers 14 residues. With V trimmed by 3 bases and J by 4 bases, 1 base remained unmatched. CDR1 and CDR2 from the germline V gene are KGHSH and LQKENI. The CDR3 DNA follows: TGTGCCAGCTCACCGACTAGCGGGAGTTACGAGCAGTACTTC. It translates to CASSPTSGSYEQYF.

The CDR3 loop reads CAISDKRQGANEKLFF. Here the CDR3 DNA reads TGTGCCATCAGTGACAAGAGACAGGGAGCTAATGAAAAACTGTTTTTT. The chain carries TRBV10-3 and TRBJ1-4; 7 bases are a match to TRBD1. V gave up 3 bases and J gave up 3 bases; unmatched junction bases: 7. This CDR3 has 16 residues. CDR1 ENHRY and CDR2 SYGVKD come from the germline V gene.

The V and J genes are TRBV27 and TRBJ2-6; D perhaps matches TRBD2 (5 bases). V dropped 7 bases and J dropped 2 bases, with 6 bases sitting between them. CDR1 and CDR2 from the germline V gene are MNHEY and SMNVEV (reference sequence). The CDR3 is 13 residues long. The CDR3 coding sequence is TGTGCCAGCAAGGAGGCTGGGGCCAACGTCCTGACTTTC. Its protein is CASKEAGANVLTF. The variable domain in full, with the rest retrieved from reference TRBV27 and TRBJ2-6, is EAQVTQNPRYLITVTGKKLTVTCSQNMNHEYMSWYRQDPGLGLRQIYYSMNVEVTDKGDVPEGYKVSRKEKRNFPLILESPSPNQTSLYFCASKEAGANVLTFGAGSRLTVL.

Note on this clone: This sample also contains other DNA sequences that code for the same CDR3. V is TRBV6-5 and J is TRBJ1-1; D possibly corresponds to TRBD1 (5 bases). The CDR3 runs 14 residues. Germline CDR1 is MNHEY and CDR2 is SVGAGI. The V gene lost 2 bases and the J gene lost 1 base, with 8 bases spanning the gap. As DNA, the CDR3 is TGTGCCAGCAGTTACCAGGGTTCGAACACTGAAGCTTTCTTT. Encoded protein: CASSYQGSNTEAFF.

This sequence joins TRBV28 and TRBJ2-6; D not certain. CDR1 MDHEN and CDR2 SYDVKM come from the germline V gene. Trimming stripped 10 bases from V and 1 base from J, with 11 bases between. The CDR3 is 14 amino acids. CDR3 sequence reads: CATPSRSGANVLTF. The CDR3 bases are TGTGCCACCCCTTCTAGGTCTGGGGCCAACGTCCTGACTTTC.

V usage is TRBV28 and J usage is TRBJ1-2; D gene ambiguous. V lost 2 bases and J 2 bases, leaving 6 bases between the germline ends. Germline lookup yields CDR1 MDHEN and CDR2 SYDVKM. The CDR3 contains 13 residues. CDR3 bases: TGTGCCAGCAGTTTACCCGGGAACTATGGCTACACCTTC. Translated, it gives CASSLPGNYGYTF.

The sample holds one count of this clone. This sequence joins TRBV9 and TRBJ1-1; D is ambiguous. The germline V and J ends were trimmed by 4 bases and 3 bases, with 16 bases remaining between them. The germline V gene has CDR1 SGDLS and CDR2 YYNGEE. This CDR3 is 15 amino acids long. Written as DNA, the CDR3 is TGTGCCAGCAGCCCAGACCTATACATGTACACTGAAGCTTTCTTT. Its protein product is CASSPDLYMYTEAFF.

Note on this clone: Other DNA sequences in this specimen translate into the identical CDR3. The chain recombines TRBV14 with TRBJ2-1, with 15 positions matching TRBD2. The CDR3 sequence is 18 residues long. With 0 bases clipped from V and 3 bases from J, the junction kept 3 bases outside the gene matches. Looked up from germline, CDR1 is SGHDN and CDR2 is FVKESK. The CDR3 sequence: CASSQDSGLAGGYNEQFF. The CDR3 bases are TGTGCCAGCAGCCAAGATTCGGGACTAGCGGGAGGCTACAATGAGCAGTTCTTC.

The chain employs TRBV6-1 and TRBJ2-3, with TRBD2 as a possible D gene (6 bases). This CDR3 contains 14 residues. Germline values: CDR1 MNHNS, CDR2 SASEGT. Trimming cost V 4 bases and J 3 bases, with 11 bases left between them. This CDR3 reads CASSVGGGTDTQYF. The CDR3 region has the DNA TGTGCCAGCAGTGTCGGGGGAGGTACAGATACGCAGTATTTT.

The V and J genes are TRBV5-1 and TRBJ2-2; D is undetermined. Germline V CDR1 and CDR2: SGHRS, YFSETQ. This CDR3 is 13 amino acids long. V lost 1 base to trimming and J lost 5 bases, with 6 bases between them. CDR3 coding DNA: TGCGCCAGCAGCTTGTCGAGGACCGGGGAGCTGTTTTTT. This translates into CASSLSRTGELFF.

This chain links TRBV2 with TRBJ1-6, with D unclear. Germline V gene sequence: CDR1 SNHLY, CDR2 FYNNEI. The CDR3 runs 13 residues. The germline V and J ends were trimmed by 7 bases and 1 base, with 5 bases remaining between them. CDR3 nucleotide sequence: TGTGCCAGCACACGGTCCTATAATTCACCCCTCCACTTT. This codes for CASTRSYNSPLHF.

This clone was detected once. The chain links TRBV11-3 to TRBJ2-2; D is undetermined. V lost 0 bases to trimming and J lost 4 bases, with 3 bases between them. The CDR3 consists of 13 residues. Per the germline V gene, CDR1 is SGHNT and CDR2 is YENEEA. The CDR3 sequence: CASSLDTTGELFF. The CDR3 region has the DNA TGTGCCAGCAGCTTAGATACCACCGGGGAGCTGTTTTTT.

This chain joins TRBV5-4 and TRBJ2-7, with D perhaps matching TRBD2 (5 bases). The V end lost 2 bases, the J end lost 6 bases, and 18 bases lay between the germline ends. This CDR3 has 15 amino acids. The germline CDR1 and CDR2 sequences are SGHNT and YYREEE (reference sequence). CDR3 amino acids: CASSFLGIGLPEQYF. CDR3 DNA sequence: TGTGCCAGCAGCTTTTTGGGCATCGGACTTCCCGAGCAGTACTTC.

This chain links TRBV7-9 with TRBJ2-1; 8 positions agree with TRBD1. The J segment lost 4 bases and the V segment lost 10 bases, leaving 9 bases of the junction unmatched. Per the germline V gene, CDR1 is SEHNR and CDR2 is FQNEAQ (reference sequence). The CDR3 loop spans 14 amino acids. CDR3 nucleotides: TGTGCCATCCCCGGGACAGGACAGTACAATGAGCAGTTCTTC. Its translation: CAIPGTGQYNEQFF.

The V call is TRBV28, the J call TRBJ1-5, with D hard to call. Germline V gene sequence: CDR1 MDHEN, CDR2 SYDVKM. This CDR3 is built from 14 residues. Trimming took off 3 bases at V and 1 base at J, with 7 bases between the two ends. The CDR3 DNA reads as TGTGCCAGCAGTTTTGAGGTCAGCAATCAGCCCCAGCATTTT. Residues: CASSFEVSNQPQHF.

V is TRBV2 and J is TRBJ2-1; either TRBD1 or TRBD2 may fit D (5 bases each). Germline CDR1 reads SNHLY; CDR2 reads FYNNEI. V was clipped by 4 bases and J by 0 bases, with 16 bases between them. This CDR3 comprises 17 residues. CDR3 DNA sequence: TGTGCCAGCAGTGGATGGGGAGCTCAGGGCTCCTACAATGAGCAGTTCTTC. This translates into CASSGWGAQGSYNEQFF.